The 5 T cell receptor beta chains below all came from one sample that was sequenced in a study of CD8 T cells in Susac syndrome. The authors reverse transcribed about 0.45 to 1 ug RNA with random hexamers. TCRdb re-derived calls from the immunoSEQ multiplex PCR reads in MiXCR, one entry per CDR3 protein. The profile covers tens of thousands of distinct CDR3 sequences, with 93% appearing a single time and 0.25% to 0.3% taken by the ten largest. Sequencing used CD8+ T cells from PBMCs. The receptors here all came from a human donor in good health.

The genes are TRBV12-3 or TRBV12-4 and TRBJ1-5; 7 bases are a match to TRBD1. V was pared by 6 bases and J by 3 bases, with 8 bases of the junction left unmatched. This CDR3 contains 15 residues. The CDR3 DNA is TGTGCCAGCAGCTTCGGGACAGTTGACAATCAGCCCCAGCATTTT. It encodes CASSFGTVDNQPQHF.

CDR3 DNA: TGTGCCAGCAGCTCGACAGGGCCCGTTTGGAACTACGAGCAGTACTTC. Its protein product is CASSSTGPVWNYEQYF. The chain recombines TRBV7-2 with TRBJ2-7; TRBD1 matches 7 bases. V lost 4 bases, J lost 3 bases, and 12 bases stayed unmatched. CDR3 length: 16 amino acids. CDR1 SGHTA and CDR2 FQGNSA come from the germline V gene.

The chain has TRBV29-1 and TRBJ2-2; D might be TRBD1 (5 bases). V lost 0 bases, J lost 7 bases, and 12 bases lay in between. This CDR3 comprises 14 residues. The germline V gene has CDR1 SQVTM and CDR2 ANQGSEA. The CDR3 region is CSVEDALTVGELFF. CDR3 coding DNA: TGCAGCGTTGAAGATGCCCTGACAGTCGGGGAGCTGTTTTTT.

The chain links TRBV6-5 to TRBJ1-1, with 9 bases lining up with TRBD1. CDR3 size: 16 residues. The trim removed 4 bases at V and 4 bases at J, leaving 10 bases unmatched. Germline CDR1 and CDR2: MNHEY and SVGAGI. CDR3 protein: CASSFSGQGGSTEAFF. The CDR3 nucleotides are TGTGCCAGCAGTTTTTCGGGACAGGGAGGGAGCACTGAAGCTTTCTTT.

This sequence joins TRBV6-2 or TRBV6-3 and TRBJ1-5; 7 positions match TRBD1. V was clipped by 7 bases and J by 2 bases; unmatched bases: 11. The CDR3 has 16 amino acids. From germline, CDR1 is MNHEY and CDR2 SVGEGT. CDR3 sequence: CASKPWEGAGNQPQHF. The CDR3 region has the DNA TGTGCCAGCAAACCCTGGGAGGGGGCTGGCAATCAGCCCCAGCATTTT.